In this sample, the clone carrying this T cell receptor beta chain turned up many times. Its target is not known. These data are taken from a study of regulatory T cells in long-lasting Graves disease. Germline V gene sequence: CDR1 MNHEY, CDR2 SVGAGI. This CDR3 is 14 amino acids long. Trimming pared 0 bases from V and 6 bases from J, leaving 11 bases between. According to the study, TCR beta libraries were built with iRepertoire HTBI primers and CDR3-region Arm-PCR. MiXCR, applied by TCRdb to the multiplex PCR reads, yields one record per CDR3 protein. This sample carries 250,000 to 300,000 distinct CDR3 sequences, 18% of them seen once, and the ten largest clones take about 15%. The time point was: newly diagnosed GD, antithyroid drugs for less than 3 months. PBMC-extracted RNA yielded the TCR library. Study-wide points: It was in persistent disease that TRBV28, TRBJ1-2 and TRBJ2-5 were favored.

This sample also appeared in a second study, on T cells in Graves' hyperthyroidism and ophthalmopathy.

The chain carries TRBV6-5 and TRBJ1-2; tentatively, D is TRBD1 (6 bases). Sequencing was performed on peripheral blood mononuclear cells (PBMCs), taken at new diagnosis, from a patient treated with antithyroid drugs. The source of this sequence is a woman aged 25 to 39 with Graves disease. As DNA, the CDR3 is TGTGCCAGCAGTTACTCTCCGGCAGGGGATGGCTACACCTTC. This translates into CASSYSPAGDGYTF.